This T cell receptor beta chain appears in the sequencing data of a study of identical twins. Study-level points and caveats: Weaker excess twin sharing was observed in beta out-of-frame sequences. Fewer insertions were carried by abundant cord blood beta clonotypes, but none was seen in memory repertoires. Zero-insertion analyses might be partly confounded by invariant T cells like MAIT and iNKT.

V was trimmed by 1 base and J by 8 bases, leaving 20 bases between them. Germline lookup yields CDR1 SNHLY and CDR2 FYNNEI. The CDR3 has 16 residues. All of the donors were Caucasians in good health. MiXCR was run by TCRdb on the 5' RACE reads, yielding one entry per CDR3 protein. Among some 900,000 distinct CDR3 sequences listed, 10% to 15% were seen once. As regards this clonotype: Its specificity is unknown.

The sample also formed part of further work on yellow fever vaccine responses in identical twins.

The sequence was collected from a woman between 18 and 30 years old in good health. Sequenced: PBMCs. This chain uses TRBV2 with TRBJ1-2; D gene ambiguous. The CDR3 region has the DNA TGTGCCAGCAGTGAAGAGCGGAGTCTCCGAACTTCAGGCTACACCTTC. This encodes CASSEERSLRTSGYTF.